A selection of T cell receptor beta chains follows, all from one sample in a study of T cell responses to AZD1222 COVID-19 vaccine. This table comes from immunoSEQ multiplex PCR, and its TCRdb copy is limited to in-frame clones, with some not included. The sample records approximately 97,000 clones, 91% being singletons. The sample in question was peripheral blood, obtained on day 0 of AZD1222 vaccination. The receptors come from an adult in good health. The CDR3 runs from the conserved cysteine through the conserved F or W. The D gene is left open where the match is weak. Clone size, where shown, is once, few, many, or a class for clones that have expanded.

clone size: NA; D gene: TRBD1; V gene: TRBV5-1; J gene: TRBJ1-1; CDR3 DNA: TGCGCCAGCAGCTTCCGGGAGGGGGCCACTGAAGCTTTCTTT; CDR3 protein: CASSFREGATEAFF
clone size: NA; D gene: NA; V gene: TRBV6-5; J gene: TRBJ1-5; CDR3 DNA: TGTGCCAGCAACCGGGGGAGCCATAGCAATCAGCCCCAGCATTTT; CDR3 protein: CASNRGSHSNQPQHF
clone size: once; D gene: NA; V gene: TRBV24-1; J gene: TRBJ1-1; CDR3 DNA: TGTGCCACCAAGGGGAGCCGCATGAACACTGAAGCTTTCTTT; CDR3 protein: CATKGSRMNTEAFF
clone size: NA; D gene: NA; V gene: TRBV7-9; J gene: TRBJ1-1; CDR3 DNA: TGTGCCAGCAGCCTGACCGAAGCTGAAGCTTTCTTT; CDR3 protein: CASSLTEAEAFF
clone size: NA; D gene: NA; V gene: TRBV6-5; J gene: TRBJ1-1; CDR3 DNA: TGTGCCAGCAGTTACTCTGGGAACATGAACACTGAAGCTTTCTTT; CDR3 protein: CASSYSGNMNTEAFF
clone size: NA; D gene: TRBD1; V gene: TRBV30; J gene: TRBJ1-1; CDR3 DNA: TGTGCCTGGAGGGGCAGGGGGGGGTTAAACACTGAAGCTTTCTTT; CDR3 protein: CAWRGRGGLNTEAFF
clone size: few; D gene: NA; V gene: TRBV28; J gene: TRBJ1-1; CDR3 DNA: TGTGCCCTTCAGGGCAGGGTGAACACTGAAGCTTTCTTT; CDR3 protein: CALQGRVNTEAFF
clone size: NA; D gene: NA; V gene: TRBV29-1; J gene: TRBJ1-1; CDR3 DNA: TGCAGCGCGGGACATTGGAACACTGAAGCTTTCTTT; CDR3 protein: CSAGHWNTEAFF
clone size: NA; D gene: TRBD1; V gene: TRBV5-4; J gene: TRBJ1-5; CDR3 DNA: TGTGCCAGCAGCCCCGACAGGGGGGATCAGCCCCAGCATTTT; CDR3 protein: CASSPDRGDQPQHF
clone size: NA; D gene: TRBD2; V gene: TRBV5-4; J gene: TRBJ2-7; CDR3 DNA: TGTGCCAGCAGCCCCTCCCCCAGCGGGGGGGTCTACGAGCAGTACTTC; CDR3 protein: CASSPSPSGGVYEQYF
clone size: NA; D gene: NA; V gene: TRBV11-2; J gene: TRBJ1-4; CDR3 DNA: TGTGCCAGCAGCTTTACACAGGGATTTGAAAAACTGTTTTTT; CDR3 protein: CASSFTQGFEKLFF
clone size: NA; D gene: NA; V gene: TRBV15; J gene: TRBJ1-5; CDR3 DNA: TGTGCCACCAGCAGAGATCGCACAGGGTCGAGCAATCAGCCCCAGCATTTT; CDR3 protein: CATSRDRTGSSNQPQHF
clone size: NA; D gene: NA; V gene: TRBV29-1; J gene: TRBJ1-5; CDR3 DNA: TGCAGCGTTGAAGTGGGGGGTAATAGCAATCAGCCCCAGCATTTT; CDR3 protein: CSVEVGGNSNQPQHF
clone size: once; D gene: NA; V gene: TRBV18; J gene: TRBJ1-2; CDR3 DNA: TGTGCCAGCTCAACCCAGGCGGGGGGCTACACCTTC; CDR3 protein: CASSTQAGGYTF
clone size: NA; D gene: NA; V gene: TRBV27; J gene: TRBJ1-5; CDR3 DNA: TGTGCCAGCAGTTCATATAGCAATCAGCCCCAGCATTTT; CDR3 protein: CASSSYSNQPQHF
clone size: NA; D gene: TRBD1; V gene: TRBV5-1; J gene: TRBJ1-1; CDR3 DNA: TGCGCCAGCAGCCATAGACAGGGGAACACTGAAGCTTTCTTT; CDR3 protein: CASSHRQGNTEAFF
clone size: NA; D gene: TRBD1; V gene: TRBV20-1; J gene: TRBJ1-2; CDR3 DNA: TGCAGTGCTCAGGGGGTCTATGGCTACACCTTC; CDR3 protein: CSAQGVYGYTF
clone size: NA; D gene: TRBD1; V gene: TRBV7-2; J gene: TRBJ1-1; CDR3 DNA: TGTGCCAGCAGCCCGGACAGGGGGAGAACTGAAGCTTTCTTT; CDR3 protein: CASSPDRGRTEAFF
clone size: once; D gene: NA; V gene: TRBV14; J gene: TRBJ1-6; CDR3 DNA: TGTGCCAGCAGCAACAGGCCACCCCTCCACTTT; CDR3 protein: CASSNRPPLHF
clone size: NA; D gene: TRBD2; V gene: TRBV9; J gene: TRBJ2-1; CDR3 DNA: TGTGCCAGCAGCTCCAAGGGTGATGGCGGGAGGTGGGATGAGCAGTTCTTC; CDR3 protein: CASSSKGDGGRWDEQFF
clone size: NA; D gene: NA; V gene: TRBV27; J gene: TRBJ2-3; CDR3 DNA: TGTGCCAGCAGTTTAACGGCCCCAGATACGCAGTATTTT; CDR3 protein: CASSLTAPDTQYF
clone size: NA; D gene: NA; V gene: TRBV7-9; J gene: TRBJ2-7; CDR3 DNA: TGTGCCAGCAGCTTAGCGCAAGGTTCTCACGAGCAGTACTTC; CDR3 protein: CASSLAQGSHEQYF
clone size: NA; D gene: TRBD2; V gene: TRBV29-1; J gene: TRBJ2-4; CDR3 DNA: TGCAGCGTTTACGGACTAGCGGGGAGGGATTTCAAAAACATTCAGTACTTC; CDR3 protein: CSVYGLAGRDFKNIQYF
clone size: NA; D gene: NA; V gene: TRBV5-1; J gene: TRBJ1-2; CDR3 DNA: TGCGCCAGCAGCTTGGATGGGGGGGCCGGTGGCTACACCTTC; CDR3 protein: CASSLDGGAGGYTF
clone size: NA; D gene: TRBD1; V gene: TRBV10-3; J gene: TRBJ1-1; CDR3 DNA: TGTGCCGCAGGGGGAGTGAACACTGAAGCTTTCTTT; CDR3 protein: CAAGGVNTEAFF
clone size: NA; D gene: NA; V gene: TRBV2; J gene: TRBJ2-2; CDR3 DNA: TGTGCCAGCCTGGGGCGGACGAACACCGGGGAGCTGTTTTTT; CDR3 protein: CASLGRTNTGELFF
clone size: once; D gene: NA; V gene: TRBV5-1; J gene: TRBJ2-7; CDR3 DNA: TGCGCCAGCAGCTTGGGACAGGCCCGTTACGAGCAGTACTTC; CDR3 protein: CASSLGQARYEQYF
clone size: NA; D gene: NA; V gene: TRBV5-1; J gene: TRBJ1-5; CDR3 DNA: TGCGCCAGCAGCTTGGGGGCAGCTAATCAGCCCCAGCATTTT; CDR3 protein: CASSLGAANQPQHF
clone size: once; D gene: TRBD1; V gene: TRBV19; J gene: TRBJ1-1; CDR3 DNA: TGTGCCAGTAGTACCGACAGGGGGCGCGGATTTGGAAACACTGAAGCTTTCTTT; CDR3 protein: CASSTDRGRGFGNTEAFF
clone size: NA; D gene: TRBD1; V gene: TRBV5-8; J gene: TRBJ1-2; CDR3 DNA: TGTGCCAGCAGGAATACAGGGGGCTCTCAAAGGAGGGGAGGCTACACCTTC; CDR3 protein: CASRNTGGSQRRGGYTF
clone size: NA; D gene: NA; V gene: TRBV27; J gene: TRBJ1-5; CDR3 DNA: TGTGCCAGCAGTTTAGGGGGCTATAGCAATCAGCCCCAGCATTTT; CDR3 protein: CASSLGGYSNQPQHF
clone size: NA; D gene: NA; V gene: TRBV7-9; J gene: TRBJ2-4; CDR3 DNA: TGTGCCAGCAGCCCCACCGGGGATAGCATTCAGTACTTC; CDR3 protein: CASSPTGDSIQYF
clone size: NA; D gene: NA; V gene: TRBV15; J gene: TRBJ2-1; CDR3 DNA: TGTGCCACCAGCAGAGATTTTGATCAGGCCTACAATGAGCAGTTCTTC; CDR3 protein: CATSRDFDQAYNEQFF
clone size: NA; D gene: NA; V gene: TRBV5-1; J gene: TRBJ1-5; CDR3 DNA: TGCGCCAGCAGCCCAGACACAGGAGATCAGCCCCAGCATTTT; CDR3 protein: CASSPDTGDQPQHF
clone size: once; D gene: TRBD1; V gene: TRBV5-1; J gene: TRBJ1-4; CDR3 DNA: TGCGCCAGCAGCCCACTCCCCGGGACAGGGAATGAAAAACTGTTTTTT; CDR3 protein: CASSPLPGTGNEKLFF
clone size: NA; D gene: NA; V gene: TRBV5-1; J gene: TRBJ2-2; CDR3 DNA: TGCGCCAGCAGCCTACGGGATGTACGGGACGGGGAGCTGTTTTTT; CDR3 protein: CASSLRDVRDGELFF
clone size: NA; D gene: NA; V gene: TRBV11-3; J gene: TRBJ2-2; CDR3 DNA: TGTGCCAGCAGCCTACAGGGCTCCGGGGAGCTGTTTTTT; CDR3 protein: CASSLQGSGELFF
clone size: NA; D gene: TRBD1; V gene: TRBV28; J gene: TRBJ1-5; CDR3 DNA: TGTGCCAGCGCCGGGACAGGGGGCGCATTGTGGAGCAATCAGCCCCAGCATTTT; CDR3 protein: CASAGTGGALWSNQPQHF
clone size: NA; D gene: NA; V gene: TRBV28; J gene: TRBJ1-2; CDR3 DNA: TGTGCCAGCAGTTCAGGGACAACTGGGTCTAACTATGGCTACACCTTC; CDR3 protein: CASSSGTTGSNYGYTF
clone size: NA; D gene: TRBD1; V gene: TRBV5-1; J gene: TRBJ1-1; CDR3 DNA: TGCGCCAGCAGCCCCGCCCAGACAGGGGGCAATGAAGCTTTCTTT; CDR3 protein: CASSPAQTGGNEAFF
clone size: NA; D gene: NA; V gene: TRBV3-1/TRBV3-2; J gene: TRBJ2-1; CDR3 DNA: TGTGCCAGCAGCCGGGCCAGCAATGAGCAGTTCTTC; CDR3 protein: CASSRASNEQFF
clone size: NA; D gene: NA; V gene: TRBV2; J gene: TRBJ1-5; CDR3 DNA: TGTGCCAGCGGAACAGACTATCGGAGCAATCAGCCCCAGCATTTT; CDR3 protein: CASGTDYRSNQPQHF
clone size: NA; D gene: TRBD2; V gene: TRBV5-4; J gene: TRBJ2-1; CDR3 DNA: TGTGCCAGCAGCTTGGAGCGGGAGGGCCGAGGGCAGTTCTTC; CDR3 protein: CASSLEREGRGQFF
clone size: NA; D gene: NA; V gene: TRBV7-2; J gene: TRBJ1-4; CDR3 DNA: TGTGCCAGCAGCAAGGTGGGGGGGCTGGGTGAAAAACTGTTTTTT; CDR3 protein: CASSKVGGLGEKLFF
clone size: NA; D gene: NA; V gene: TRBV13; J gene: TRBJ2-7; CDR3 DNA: TGTGCCAGCAGCTTAGTGGTCAGTAATACCTACGAGCAGTACTTC; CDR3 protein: CASSLVVSNTYEQYF
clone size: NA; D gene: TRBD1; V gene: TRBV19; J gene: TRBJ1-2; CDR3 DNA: TGTGCCAGTACCTCGACAGGGGCTGATGGCTACACCTTC; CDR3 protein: CASTSTGADGYTF
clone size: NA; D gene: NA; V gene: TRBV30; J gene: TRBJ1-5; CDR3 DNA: TGTGCCTGGAGTGTGGAGGGCCGGGATCAGCCCCAGCATTTT; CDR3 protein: CAWSVEGRDQPQHF
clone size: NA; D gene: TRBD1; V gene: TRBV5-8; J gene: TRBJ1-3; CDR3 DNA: TGTGCCAGCAGCCCACGGACAGGGGGGCCCTCTGGAAACACCATATATTTT; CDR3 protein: CASSPRTGGPSGNTIYF
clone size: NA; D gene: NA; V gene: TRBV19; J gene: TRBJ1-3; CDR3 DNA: TGTGCCAGTAGGGATGGAGGGCCTGGAAACACCATATATTTT; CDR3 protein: CASRDGGPGNTIYF
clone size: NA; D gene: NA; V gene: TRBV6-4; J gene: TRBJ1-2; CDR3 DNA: TGTGCCAGCAGTGACAGGGGTGACTATGGCTACACCTTC; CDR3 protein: CASSDRGDYGYTF
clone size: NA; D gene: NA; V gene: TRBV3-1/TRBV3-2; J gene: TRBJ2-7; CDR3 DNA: TGTGCCAGCAGCCAAGATGTGGCCTACGAGCAGTACTTC; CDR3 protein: CASSQDVAYEQYF
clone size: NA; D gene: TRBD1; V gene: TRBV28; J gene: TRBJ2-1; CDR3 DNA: TGTGCCAGCAGAACTCCGGACAGGTTTTCCTACAATGAGCAGTTCTTC; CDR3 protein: CASRTPDRFSYNEQFF
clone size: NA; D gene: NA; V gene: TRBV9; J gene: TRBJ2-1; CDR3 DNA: TGTGCCAGCAGCGCGGACAGTGGAACCTACAATGAGCAGTTCTTC; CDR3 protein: CASSADSGTYNEQFF
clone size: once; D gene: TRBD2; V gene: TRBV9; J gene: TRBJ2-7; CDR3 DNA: TGTGCCAGCAGCGCTAGCGGGAGTCCCTACGAGCAGTACTTC; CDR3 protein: CASSASGSPYEQYF
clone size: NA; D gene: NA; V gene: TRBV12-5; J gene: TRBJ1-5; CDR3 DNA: TGTGCTAGTGGTTTGCCCCCACCTAAGTGGCCCCAGCATTTT; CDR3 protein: CASGLPPPKWPQHF
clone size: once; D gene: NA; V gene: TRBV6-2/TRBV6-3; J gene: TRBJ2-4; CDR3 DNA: TGTGCCAGCAGTTACTCCGAGGGGTGGAACATTCAGTACTTC; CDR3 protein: CASSYSEGWNIQYF
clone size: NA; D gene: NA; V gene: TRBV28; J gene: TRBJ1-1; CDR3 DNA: TGTGCCAGCAGTTTATACGGTGAAGCTTTCTTT; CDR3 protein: CASSLYGEAFF
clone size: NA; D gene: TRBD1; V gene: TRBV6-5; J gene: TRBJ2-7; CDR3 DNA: TGTGCCAGCATATCGACAGGGTACGAGCAGTACTTC; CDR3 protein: CASISTGYEQYF
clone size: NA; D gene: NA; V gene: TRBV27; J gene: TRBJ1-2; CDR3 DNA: TGTGCCAGCAGTTCACACACGGGGGTCGGCTACACCTTC; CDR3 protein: CASSSHTGVGYTF
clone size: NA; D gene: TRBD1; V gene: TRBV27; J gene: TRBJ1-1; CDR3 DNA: TGTGCCAGCTCTAACCCCCCCAGGGGGGGAGGCACTGAAGCTTTCTTT; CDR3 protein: CASSNPPRGGGTEAFF